The 20 T cell receptor beta chains below all came from one sample that was sequenced in a study of response to subunit inactivated influenza vaccine. TCRdb reprocessed the RT-PCR reads with MiXCR, giving one entry per CDR3 protein. The sample lists about 520,000 distinct CDR3 sequences, roughly 9.8% occurring once. The material was PBMCs from blood, obtained more than 35 days after vaccination. These receptors came from a man aged 45-60 years who received an inactivated influenza vaccine.

This clonotype was observed many times. This chain connects TRBV5-5 to TRBJ2-1, with a tentative D call TRBD2 (6 bases). Trimming shortened V by 0 bases and J by 1 base, and 14 bases separated the two germline ends. Per germline, CDR1 SGHKS and CDR2 YYEKEE (reference sequence). The CDR3 loop spans 17 amino acids. The CDR3 sequence is CASSLEYTGASYNEQFF. Written as DNA, the CDR3 is TGTGCCAGCAGCTTGGAATACACGGGAGCTTCCTACAATGAGCAGTTCTTC.

This clonotype came up a few times. The V and J genes are TRBV2 and TRBJ2-1; perhaps TRBD1 as D (6 bases). Germline CDR1 and CDR2: SNHLY and FYNNEI. Trimming removed 5 bases at V and 4 bases at J, with 18 bases between. The CDR3 has 16 residues. The CDR3, as DNA: TGTGCCAGCAGTCGTGCAGGGTTAGGGGGTTACAATGAGCAGTTCTTC. It encodes CASSRAGLGGYNEQFF. Full variable domain (remainder filled in from reference TRBV2 and TRBJ2-1): EPEVTQTPSHQVTQMGQEVILRCVPISNHLYFYWYRQILGQKVEFLVSFYNNEISEKSEIFDDQFSVERPDGSNFTLKIRSTKLEDSAMYFCASSRAGLGGYNEQFFGPGTRLTVL.

The sample holds many counts of this clonotype. This chain links TRBV6-5 with TRBJ2-1, with D hard to call. This CDR3 is built from 16 residues. Germline values: CDR1 MNHEY, CDR2 SVGAGI. The V end was cut by 2 bases, the J end by 0 bases, with 11 bases between. In DNA form, the CDR3 reads TGTGCCAGCAGTTACGAGGCGGCAAGCTCCTACAATGAGCAGTTCTTC. It yields the protein CASSYEAASSYNEQFF.

This clonotype came up a few times. Written as DNA, the CDR3 is TGTGCCAGCAACCTAGCATACGGGGAGCTGTTTTTT. This sequence encodes CASNLAYGELFF. The chain is built from TRBV7-2 and TRBJ2-2, with a possible D match to TRBD2 (5 bases). Deletions cut 7 bases from V and 7 bases from J, with 10 bases between. CDR3 size: 12 residues. Germline V CDR1 and CDR2: SGHTA, FQGNSA.

This clonotype was seen a few times. Germline and junction disagree at one end, which may indicate a read error. This sequence joins TRBV7-7 and TRBJ2-5; tentatively, D is TRBD1 (5 bases). Germline CDR1 is SSHAT and CDR2 is FNYEAQ (reference sequence). This CDR3 is built from 13 residues. The CDR3 nucleotides are TGTGCTAGCAGCTTAACCCAGGGAGAGACCCAGTACTTC. Translated: CASSLTQGETQYF. Filled out from reference TRBV7-7 and TRBJ2-5, the complete variable domain reads GAGVSQSPRYKVTKRGQDVTLRCDPISSHATLYWYQQALGQGPEFLTYFNYEAQPDKSGLPSDRFSAERPEGSISTLTIQRTEQRDSAMYRCASSLTQGETQYFGPGTRLLVL.

The sample holds a few counts of this clonotype. The genes are TRBV5-1 and TRBJ1-1, with TRBD1 as a possible D gene (6 bases). The CDR3 extends over 14 amino acids. Germline CDR1 SGHRS, CDR2 YFSETQ. Trimming stripped 1 base from V and 3 bases from J, with 10 bases between. CDR3 in amino acids: CASSLMQGYTEAFF. The DNA of the CDR3 is TGCGCCAGCAGCTTGATGCAGGGGTACACTGAAGCTTTCTTT.

This clonotype was detected a few times. The chain carries TRBV4-1 and TRBJ2-1; the D gene could be TRBD1 or TRBD2 (5 bases each). Looked up from germline, CDR1 is MGHRA and CDR2 is YSYEKL. CDR3 length: 15 residues. V was shortened by 5 bases and J by 9 bases, with 20 bases between the two germline ends. Here the CDR3 reads CASSNRGLQGAEQFF. CDR3 nucleotides: TGCGCCAGCAGCAACCGAGGGCTTCAAGGGGCTGAGCAGTTCTTC.

This clonotype appeared a few times. The CDR3 sequence: CASMGGQRYNEQFF. The CDR3 nucleotides read TGTGCCAGCATGGGGGGACAGCGCTACAATGAGCAGTTCTTC. This chain links TRBV2 with TRBJ2-1; tentatively, D is TRBD1 (7 bases). V lost 7 bases, J lost 3 bases, and 13 bases lay in between. The CDR3 consists of 14 residues. CDR1 is SNHLY, CDR2 FYNNEI, per germline.

The rearrangement uses TRBV11-2 and TRBJ2-7; 9 nucleotides match TRBD1. The CDR3 totals 15 residues. From germline, CDR1 is SGHAT and CDR2 FQNNGV. With 0 bases clipped from V and 5 bases from J, the junction kept 5 bases outside the gene matches. DNA for the CDR3: TGTGCCAGCAGCTTAGATCGGGGGACAGGGAACGAGCAGTACTTC. Translation gives CASSLDRGTGNEQYF.

The chain links TRBV6-6 to TRBJ2-2; D is unclear. Between the trimmed V and J ends, which lost 6 bases and 6 bases, there was a span of 8 bases. The CDR3 runs to 12 residues. CDR1 and CDR2 from the germline V gene are MNHNY and SVGAGI (reference sequence). The CDR3 is CASRQTAGELFF. CDR3 sequence (DNA): TGTGCCAGCAGGCAGACCGCCGGGGAGCTGTTTTTT.

The table lists this clonotype with a few counts. This sequence joins TRBV9 and TRBJ2-2; 8 bases are a match to TRBD2. The length of the CDR3 is 18 residues. The V gene's germline CDR1 is SGDLS and CDR2 YYNGEE. V lost 4 bases, J lost 4 bases, and 15 bases stayed unmatched. The CDR3 region is CASSQTQRPTSVTGELFF. The CDR3 DNA reads as TGTGCCAGCAGCCAAACCCAGAGACCGACTAGCGTCACCGGGGAGCTGTTTTTT.

The chain uses TRBV11-1 and TRBJ2-6, with TRBD1 matching over 10 bases. V dropped 2 bases and J dropped 2; count of bases not matched to a gene: 6. The length of the CDR3 is 18 residues. Germline V lookup: CDR1 SGHAT, CDR2 FQDESV (reference sequence). This CDR3 is CASSLPPGTGAGANVLTF. CDR3 DNA sequence: TGTGCCAGCAGCTTACCCCCCGGGACAGGGGCTGGGGCCAACGTCCTGACTTTC. The whole variable domain, remainder taken from reference TRBV11-1 and TRBJ2-6, is EAEVAQSPRYKITEKSQAVAFWCDPISGHATLYWYRQILGQGPELLVQFQDESVVDDSQLPKDRFSAERLKGVDSTLKIQPAELGDSAMYLCASSLPPGTGAGANVLTFGAGSRLTVL.

This clonotype was detected many times. The gene calls are TRBV2 and TRBJ1-1; perhaps TRBD1 as D (6 bases). This CDR3 comprises 14 residues. Germline V gene data show CDR1 as SNHLY and CDR2 as FYNNEI. Trimming removed 5 bases at V and 6 bases at J, with 16 bases between. The DNA for the CDR3 is TGTGCCAGCAGTCACTCGACAGGCCAGGCTGAAGCTTTCTTT. It codes for CASSHSTGQAEAFF.

The chain recombines TRBV4-3 with TRBJ2-1, with unresolved D. In germline, CDR1 is LGHNA, CDR2 YSLEER. The CDR3 spans 13 residues. Trimming took 1 base from V and 8 from J, leaving 9 bases between them. The CDR3 DNA reads TGCGCCAGCAGCCAAGGCCGTGAGTATGAGCAGTTCTTC. Translation: CASSQGREYEQFF.

The chain uses TRBV20-1 and TRBJ2-5; D is ambiguous. The germline V and J ends were trimmed by 4 bases and 0 bases, with 15 bases remaining between them. The germline gives CDR1 DFQATT, CDR2 SNEGSKA (reference sequence). This CDR3 contains 15 residues. The chain's CDR3 is CSATGAPENQETQYF. In nucleotides, the CDR3 is TGCAGTGCTACAGGCGCTCCGGAAAACCAAGAGACCCAGTACTTC.

This clonotype has more than one count but fewer than ten. The V and J genes are TRBV6-1 and TRBJ1-1; D perhaps matches TRBD1 (5 bases). This CDR3 is built from 15 residues. Germline-derived CDR1 and CDR2 are MNHNS and SASEGT. V was shortened by 6 bases and J by 4 bases, with 18 bases between the two germline ends. The CDR3 sequence: CASRTPKGTGTEAFF. DNA for the CDR3: TGTGCCAGCAGGACCCCGAAGGGGACCGGCACTGAAGCTTTCTTT.

This chain joins TRBV18 and TRBJ2-7; the match to TRBD2 covers 8 bases. V gave up 2 bases and J gave up 7 bases; unmatched junction bases: 7. The CDR3 has 14 residues. Per germline, CDR1 KGHSH and CDR2 LQKENI. The CDR3 reads CASSPGGRIGEQYF. In nucleotides, the CDR3 is TGTGCCAGCTCACCAGGCGGGAGGATTGGAGAGCAGTACTTC.

This clonotype occurred a few times. CDR3 loop: CAWSVNSGGYNEQFF. The CDR3 bases are TGTGCCTGGAGTGTTAATAGCGGGGGGTACAATGAGCAGTTCTTC. This chain uses TRBV30 with TRBJ2-1; 10 bases map to TRBD2. J was trimmed by 4 bases and V by 0 bases; bases with no gene match: 3. The germline gives CDR1 GTSNPN, CDR2 SVGIG (reference sequence). The CDR3 extends over 15 amino acids.

V and J are TRBV15 and TRBJ2-5; D not resolved. V was clipped by 0 bases and J by 3 bases, with 8 bases between them. The length of the CDR3 is 14 residues. CDR1 is LNHNV and CDR2 is YYDKDF in the germline V gene (reference sequence). CDR3: CATSRDGNEETQYF. In nucleotides, the CDR3 is TGTGCCACCAGCAGAGATGGGAACGAAGAGACCCAGTACTTC. The whole variable domain, remainder taken from reference TRBV15 and TRBJ2-5, is DAMVIQNPRYQVTQFGKPVTLSCSQTLNHNVMYWYQQKSSQAPKLLFHYYDKDFNNEADTPDNFQSRRPNTSFCFLDIRSPGLGDTAMYLCATSRDGNEETQYFGPGTRLLVL.

This clonotype was observed many times. The chain links TRBV20-1 to TRBJ2-7; 8 positions match TRBD1. Unmatched junction bases numbered 5, after V lost 5 bases and J lost 5 bases. Germline V CDR1 and CDR2: DFQATT, SNEGSKA (reference sequence). This CDR3 has 12 amino acids. Here the CDR3 reads CSAAQGANEQYF. The CDR3, as DNA: TGCAGTGCTGCCCAGGGGGCGAACGAGCAGTACTTC.